These T cell receptor beta chains were read from a single sample in a study of radiotherapy plus CTLA-4 blockade in lung cancer. Assay: immunoSEQ multiplex PCR; the TCRdb copy retains only in-frame clones and omits some. This sample carries around 44,000 clones, less than 90% of them seen once, and the ten largest clones take roughly 17%. The sample consisted of peripheral blood, taken from a patient treated with radiotherapy plus ipilimumab. Every receptor here comes from a human donor with non-small cell lung cancer that progressed on radiotherapy plus ipilimumab. Some clones in this sample may be carry-over from other donors' samples. Each CDR3 is given with its conserved first and last residue. A D gene is named only where the DNA matches it firmly. For some rows the clone size is stated as once, few or many, or as a class when expanded; others skip it.

TRBV7-9,TRBJ2-7,.,.,TGTGCCAGCAGCTTAGCCCAGGGCCCAGACTCCTACGAGCAGTACTTC,CASSLAQGPDSYEQYF
TRBV5-1,TRBJ1-1,.,.,TGCGCCAGCAGCCGGGGGGGGGAAACTGAAGCTTTCTTT,CASSRGGETEAFF
TRBV30,TRBJ1-2,.,TRBD1,TGTGCCTGGAGCGAACAGACAGGGTTCTATGGCTACACCTTC,CAWSEQTGFYGYTF
TRBV7-8,TRBJ2-7,.,.,TGTGCCAGCAGCTTAGCCGGGACTGCTACCTACGAGCAGTACTTC,CASSLAGTATYEQYF
TRBV29-1,TRBJ1-4,.,.,TGCAGCGTTGAAGAAGAGGGTGGAAAACTGTTTTTT,CSVEEEGGKLFF
TRBV11-3,TRBJ2-2,.,.,TGTGCCAGCAGCTTGCGGGTGCCCGGGGAGCTGTTTTTT,CASSLRVPGELFF
TRBV6-6,TRBJ1-3,.,TRBD1,TGTGCCAGCAGTTCGGTCGACAGGGGGCGAAACACCATATATTTT,CASSSVDRGRNTIYF
TRBV27,TRBJ1-5,.,.,TGTGCCAGCAGCCGTATCGGACAGAGGAAGGAGAGCAATCAGCCCCAGCATTTT,CASSRIGQRKESNQPQHF
TRBV27,TRBJ2-7,.,TRBD1,TGTGCCAGCAGTGTTGACAGGGGGCACGTGCAGTACTTC,CASSVDRGHVQYF
TRBV27,TRBJ1-2,.,.,TGTGCCAGCAGTTTTTCAGGGGCCGGCGGCTACACCTTC,CASSFSGAGGYTF
TRBV6-7,TRBJ1-1,.,.,TGTGCCAGCAGACCTCGGCACAGGGTGCCTGAAGCTTTCTTT,CASRPRHRVPEAFF
TRBV4-3,TRBJ2-2,.,.,TGCGCCAGCAGCCAAGATAGGACTACCGGGGAGCTGTTTTTT,CASSQDRTTGELFF
TRBV18,TRBJ1-4,.,TRBD1,TGTGCCAGCTCACCGGGGGGACAGCCGAATGAAAAACTGTTTTTT,CASSPGGQPNEKLFF
TRBV5-1,TRBJ2-7,.,TRBD1,TGCGCCAGCAGCTTGGTTGGACAGGGGGCTTACGAGCAGTACTTC,CASSLVGQGAYEQYF
TRBV10-2,TRBJ1-5,.,.,TGCGCCACCAGGACAGAACAATATAGCAATCAGCCCCAGCATTTT,CATRTEQYSNQPQHF
TRBV7-9,TRBJ2-7,few,.,TGTGCCAGCAGCCCAGGGATGAAGAGAAACTACGAGCAGTACTTC,CASSPGMKRNYEQYF
TRBV5-1,TRBJ2-7,.,TRBD2,TGCGCCAGCAGCTTGACGGGAGGTTCCGCCTACGAGCAGTACTTC,CASSLTGGSAYEQYF
TRBV18,TRBJ2-7,.,.,TGTGCCAGCTCACGATCGGACTCCTCGGAGCAGTACTTC,CASSRSDSSEQYF
TRBV28,TRBJ2-3,.,.,TGTGCCAGCAGCGGTCCAGATACGCAGTATTTT,CASSGPDTQYF
TRBV27,TRBJ2-7,.,TRBD2,TGTGCCAGCAGTTTATCCCCGGCTAGCGGCTACGAGCAGTACTTC,CASSLSPASGYEQYF
TRBV5-4,TRBJ1-1,.,.,TGTGCCAGCAGCCGGGGGGCATACGCCGTAGGGAACACTGAAGCTTTCTTT,CASSRGAYAVGNTEAFF
TRBV4-3,TRBJ2-7,.,TRBD2,TGCGCCAGCAGCCAAGGACTAGCGGGAGCCGACGAGCAGTACTTC,CASSQGLAGADEQYF
TRBV7-2,TRBJ2-3,few,TRBD2,TGTGCCAGCAGCAAAAGGACTAGCAGGACAGATACGCAGTATTTT,CASSKRTSRTDTQYF
TRBV7-8,TRBJ1-4,once,.,TGTGCCAGCAGCTTAGCGGGGGGGGCGATAGGTGAAAAACTGTTTTTT,CASSLAGGAIGEKLFF
TRBV7-9,TRBJ2-7,.,TRBD2,TGTGCCAGCAGCCCTCAACTTGGGCGGGAGGCCCTAATGTACGAGCAGTACTTC,CASSPQLGREALMYEQYF
TRBV16,TRBJ1-1,.,.,TGTGCCAGCAGCGAACCAACAGTCACTGAAGCTTTCTTT,CASSEPTVTEAFF